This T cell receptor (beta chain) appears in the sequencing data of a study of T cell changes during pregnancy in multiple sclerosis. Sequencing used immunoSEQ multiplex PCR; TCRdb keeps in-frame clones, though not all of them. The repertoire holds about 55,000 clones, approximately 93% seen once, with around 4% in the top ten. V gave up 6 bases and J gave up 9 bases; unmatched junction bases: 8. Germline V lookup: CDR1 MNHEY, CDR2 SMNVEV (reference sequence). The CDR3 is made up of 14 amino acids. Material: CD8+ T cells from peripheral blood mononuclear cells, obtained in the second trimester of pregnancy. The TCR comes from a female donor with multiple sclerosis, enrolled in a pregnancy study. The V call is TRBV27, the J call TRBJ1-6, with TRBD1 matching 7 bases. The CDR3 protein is CASRLGTVGSPLHF. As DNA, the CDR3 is TGTGCCAGCAGGCTCGGGACAGTGGGTTCACCCCTCCACTTT.